The 22 T cell receptor beta chains below come from one sample, sequenced in a study of blood T cell repertoires in COVID-19. Here immunoSEQ multiplex PCR was the method, and the copy in TCRdb shows in-frame clones only, minus some. The sample records just under 350,000 clones, 80% to 90% being singletons. Sequencing used peripheral blood. The receptors come from a woman in her forties or fifties with COVID-19, enrolled during active disease.

The chain employs TRBV2 and TRBJ1-2, with 8 bases lining up with TRBD1. The germline V gene encodes CDR1 SNHLY and CDR2 FYNNEI. This CDR3 has 14 amino acids. V was pared by 6 bases and J by 3 bases, with 6 bases of the junction left unmatched. The CDR3 protein is CASSVDREDYGYTF. CDR3 sequence (DNA): TGTGCCAGCAGCGTGGACAGGGAGGACTATGGCTACACCTTC.

This sequence joins TRBV25-1 and TRBJ1-1; D call uncertain. CDR1 MGHDK and CDR2 SYGVNS come from the germline V gene. The CDR3 is 11 amino acids. The V and J ends lost 4 bases and 7 bases respectively, with 7 bases between them. The CDR3 spells CASSGGDEAFF. CDR3 nucleotides: TGTGCCAGCAGTGGCGGAGATGAAGCTTTCTTT.

The V call is TRBV4-1, the J call TRBJ2-6, with D perhaps matching TRBD2 (5 bases). The V gene's germline CDR1 is MGHRA and CDR2 YSYEKL. Trimming pared 4 bases from V and 4 bases from J, leaving 32 bases between. The CDR3 runs to 22 residues. The CDR3 bases are TGCGCCAGCAGCCCTCAGAATGGTCAACCGCGGACTCCTCGGGTGGGGGCCAACGTCCTGACTTTC. As protein: CASSPQNGQPRTPRVGANVLTF.

The V and J genes are TRBV5-5 and TRBJ2-1, with a possible D match to TRBD2 (6 bases). Per the germline V gene, CDR1 is SGHKS and CDR2 is YYEKEE (reference sequence). The CDR3 runs 15 residues. V was cut by 3 bases and J by 6 bases, with 16 bases left in between. CDR3 sequence (DNA): TGTGCCAGCAGCTCGGCCCGGAGGGGTGGCAATGAGCAGTTCTTC. As protein: CASSSARRGGNEQFF.

The V and J genes are TRBV18 and TRBJ2-1; 9 bases align to TRBD1. Germline assignment: CDR1 KGHSH and CDR2 LQKENI. The CDR3 loop spans 14 amino acids. V shed 4 bases and J 6 bases; nucleotides not matched to a gene: 4. The CDR3 protein is CASSLGTGSNEQFF. The CDR3 region has the DNA TGTGCCAGCTCACTAGGGACAGGGAGCAATGAGCAGTTCTTC.

V and J are TRBV29-1 and TRBJ2-1, with D possibly being TRBD1 (6 bases). The CDR3 loop spans 14 amino acids. CDR1 is SQVTM and CDR2 is ANQGSEA in the germline V gene. Trimming took 5 bases from V and 2 from J, leaving 13 bases between them. In nucleotides, the CDR3 is TGCAGCGTTCCTCCTAGGGGGACCTACAATGAGCAGTTCTTC. The encoded protein is CSVPPRGTYNEQFF.

This chain joins TRBV30 and TRBJ1-5; no clear D gene. The CDR3 length is 14 residues. The germline V gene encodes CDR1 GTSNPN and CDR2 SVGIG (reference sequence). Trimming removed 1 base at V and 7 bases at J, with 14 bases between. CDR3 sequence (DNA): TGTGCCTGGAGTGGAGGGTTCACGGAGCAGCCCCAGCATTTT. This sequence encodes CAWSGGFTEQPQHF.

This clone has a single count. This sequence joins TRBV19 and TRBJ2-7; no clear D. V was clipped by 6 bases and J by 0 bases, with 15 bases between them. In germline, CDR1 is LNHDA, CDR2 SQIVND (reference sequence). The CDR3 contains 15 residues. The CDR3 coding sequence is TGTGCCAGTAGCATCGGTCTATTTACCTCCTACGAGCAGTACTTC. This sequence encodes CASSIGLFTSYEQYF.

The rearrangement uses TRBV11-1 and TRBJ1-1, with D unclear. With 4 bases removed from V and 5 bases from J, the gap between germline ends came to 17 bases. The V gene's germline CDR1 is SGHAT and CDR2 FQDESV (reference sequence). This CDR3 spans 15 amino acids. CDR3 residues: CASSSLETRRTEAFF. DNA for the CDR3: TGTGCCAGCAGCTCCCTAGAGACTCGAAGGACTGAAGCTTTCTTT.

The chain joins TRBV6-2 or TRBV6-3 to TRBJ2-2; D unresolved. The CDR3 is made up of 16 amino acids. Germline V CDR1 and CDR2: MNHEY, SVGEGT. Between the trimmed V and J ends, which lost 4 bases and 4 bases, there was a span of 16 bases. The CDR3 region is CASSFTRSRSTGELFF. The CDR3 coding sequence is TGTGCCAGCAGTTTTACGCGTTCGCGTAGCACCGGGGAGCTGTTTTTT.

This sequence joins TRBV5-1 and TRBJ2-7, with 8 bases that match TRBD1. The CDR3 contains 15 residues. Germline V gene lookup returns CDR1 SGHRS and CDR2 YFSETQ. Trimming took 3 bases from V and 2 from J; bases not matched to a gene: 7. The DNA for the CDR3 is TGCGCCAGCAGCTCGCTGGGGACAGGCACCTACGAGCAGTACTTC. This translates into CASSSLGTGTYEQYF.

The V gene is TRBV6-1, the J gene TRBJ1-2; 7 bases map to TRBD1. V trimming: 5 bases; J trimming: 3 bases; junction bases outside the gene matches: 9. Germline CDR1 and CDR2: MNHNS and SASEGT. This CDR3 contains 15 residues. CDR3 region: CASSRQGTGDYGYTF. The CDR3 DNA is TGTGCCAGCAGTAGACAGGGAACTGGGGACTATGGCTACACCTTC.

The chain uses TRBV7-3 and TRBJ2-7; 7 bases are shared with TRBD1. Germline V gives CDR1 SGHTA, CDR2 FQGTGA. The CDR3 spans 14 residues. Losses at the gene ends were 1 base for V and 6 bases for J; bases not matched to a gene: 6. The chain's CDR3 is CASSLRGGAVEQYF. DNA for the CDR3: TGTGCCAGCAGCTTAAGAGGGGGCGCGGTCGAGCAGTACTTC.

Here the CDR3 reads CASSLLAGGPGELFF. CDR3 coding DNA: TGTGCCAGCAGCTTGCTAGCGGGAGGGCCCGGGGAGCTGTTTTTT. The chain carries TRBV7-7 and TRBJ2-2, with 12 bases lining up with TRBD2. V was clipped by 3 bases and J by 6 bases; unmatched bases: 2. This CDR3 contains 15 residues. From germline, CDR1 is SSHAT and CDR2 FNYEAQ (reference sequence).

The chain joins TRBV3-1 (or the pseudogene TRBV3-2) to TRBJ2-7; 11 bases are a match to TRBD2. V shed 5 bases, J shed 4 bases, and the junction held 10 bases outside the gene matches. This CDR3 comprises 16 residues. CDR1 and CDR2 from the germline V gene are LGHDT and YNNKEL (reference sequence). As DNA, the CDR3 is TGTGCCAGCAGCGAGGGACTAGCGGCCGGCGTGTACGAGCAGTACTTC. Its protein product is CASSEGLAAGVYEQYF.

The chain joins TRBV10-3 to TRBJ2-3, with 9 nucleotides matching TRBD2. J was trimmed by 5 bases and V by 10 bases; bases with no gene match: 16. Per germline, CDR1 ENHRY and CDR2 SYGVKD. The CDR3 runs 16 residues. Written as DNA, the CDR3 is TGTGCCACCGGGGGGCATGGCGGGAGGGTTGAAGATACGCAGTATTTT. It translates to CATGGHGGRVEDTQYF.

This clone was observed a handful of times. The chain links TRBV5-4 to TRBJ2-7, with D perhaps TRBD1 (6 bases). Looked up from germline, CDR1 is SGHNT and CDR2 is YYREEE (reference sequence). The CDR3 spans 14 residues. V was shortened by 3 bases and J by 0 bases, with 10 bases between the two germline ends. The CDR3 DNA sequence: TGTGCCAGCAGCTCAAGGACAGCCTCCTACGAGCAGTACTTC. Protein product: CASSSRTASYEQYF.

The chain recombines TRBV7-2 with TRBJ2-5, with TRBD1 identical over 11 bases. Germline assignment: CDR1 SGHTA and CDR2 FQGNSA. There are 14 residues in the CDR3. V gave up 6 bases and J gave up 4 bases; unmatched junction bases: 4. CDR3 protein: CASRPDRGRETQYF. In DNA form, the CDR3 reads TGTGCCAGCAGACCGGACAGGGGGCGAGAGACCCAGTACTTC.

This sequence joins TRBV6-2 or TRBV6-3 and TRBJ2-7, with D possibly TRBD2 on 5 matching bases. CDR3 size: 13 residues. Between the trimmed V and J ends, which lost 5 bases and 3 bases, there was a span of 11 bases. The V gene's germline CDR1 is MNHEY and CDR2 SVGEGT. CDR3 amino acids: CASSRSARYEQYF. The CDR3 DNA reads TGTGCCAGCAGTCGTAGCGCCCGCTACGAGCAGTACTTC.

V is TRBV5-4 and J is TRBJ1-1; no definite D call. The CDR3 loop spans 17 amino acids. Germline V lookup: CDR1 SGHNT, CDR2 YYREEE (reference sequence). Trimming pared 0 bases from V and 0 bases from J, leaving 15 bases between. CDR3 amino acids: CASSLGSGRRMNTEAFF. The CDR3 DNA reads TGTGCCAGCAGCTTGGGATCCGGGAGAAGGATGAACACTGAAGCTTTCTTT.

This clone has a single count. CDR3 nucleotides: TGTGCCAGCAGCCAAGAAAGGCGAAGCGTTAACCGACAAGAGACCCAGTACTTC. Translated, it gives CASSQERRSVNRQETQYF. The rearrangement links TRBV3-1 (or the pseudogene TRBV3-2) to TRBJ2-5; D remains ambiguous. CDR1 and CDR2 (germline): LGHDT, YNNKEL (reference sequence). Trimming stripped 0 bases from V and 2 bases from J, with 19 bases between. The CDR3 sequence is 18 residues long.

J is TRBJ1-1 and V is TRBV6-1, with D perhaps matching TRBD1 (5 bases). The CDR3 covers 14 residues. The germline V gene has CDR1 MNHNS and CDR2 SASEGT. V was clipped by 3 bases and J by 7 bases, with 15 bases between them. For the CDR3, the DNA is TGTGCCAGCAGTGAGGTCAGGGCCATTGTTGAAGCTTTCTTT. Encoded protein: CASSEVRAIVEAFF.